This TCR beta chain is drawn from a study of cytomegalovirus exposure and HLA in healthy donors. CDR1 is KGHSH and CDR2 is LQKENI in the germline V gene. Trimming cost V 4 bases and J 6 bases, with 21 bases left between them. The CDR3 covers 16 residues. PCR involved 60 Vbeta and 13 Jbeta primers. Using immunoSEQ multiplex PCR, the repertoire was profiled, and TCRdb retains in-frame clones only, with some absent. The sample lists some 150,000 clones, 80% seen once, with about 2.5% in the top ten. The source of this sequence is a man aged 50-60 years in good health and CMV-seronegative. Sequencing input: PBMCs. The chain uses TRBV18 and TRBJ1-1, with D hard to call. The CDR3 here is CASSLSSPGGRAEAFF. In DNA, the CDR3 is TGTGCCAGCTCACTGAGTTCCCCGGGAGGACGGGCTGAAGCTTTCTTT.